The next 4 T cell receptor beta chains were all read from a single sample in a study of tumor-infiltrating lymphocytes in glioblastoma multiforme (dated by TCRdb to between 2016 and 2019). TCRdb lists the instrument as Illumina HiSeq 2500. A modified ARM-PCR protocol with multiple V-beta primers and a C-beta primer was used to build TCRB libraries from RNA via three nested multiplex PCR rounds. TCRdb trimmed public reads at Q25 via fastp, called clones via MiXCR and kept in-frame beta chains. Rows matching on CDR3 protein sequence are summarized as one entry with the most common DNA and genes. For this sample there are nearly 20,000 distinct CDR3 sequences; 60% to 80% appear just once. The ten largest clones take up 15% to 20% of the sample. Source material: peripheral blood. These receptors were collected from a male donor with glioblastoma.

Turning to this clonotype: This may stem from a read error, because a much larger clone lies one nucleotide away. The chain has TRBV7-9 and TRBJ2-3; D remains ambiguous. Germline CDR1 reads SEHNR; CDR2 reads FQNEAQ (reference sequence). There are 14 residues in the CDR3. Trimming pared 3 bases from V and 9 bases from J, leaving 16 bases between. CDR3 amino acids: CASSFRFNRPTQYF. As DNA, the CDR3 is TGTGCCAGCAGCTTTAGATTCAATAGGCCCACGCAGTATTTT.

Worth noting for this clonotype: One end of the junction does not line up with germline, which may come from a read error. This sequence joins TRBV20-1 and TRBJ1-1, with D possibly being TRBD1 (6 bases). From germline, CDR1 is DFQATT and CDR2 SNEGSKA (reference sequence). This CDR3 is built from 13 residues. The CDR3 region is CNASSGACTEAFF. CDR3 sequence (DNA): TGCAATGCTAGCTCGGGGGCCTGTACTGAAGCTTTCTTT.

On this clonotype: It may be a read error: a sequence one base away is much more abundant. The V call is TRBV5-1, the J call TRBJ2-1; 8 bases are a match to TRBD2. V lost 3 bases to trimming and J lost 7 bases; unmatched junction nucleotides: 18. Germline V gene sequence: CDR1 SGHRS, CDR2 YFSETQ. The CDR3 covers 18 residues. The CDR3 DNA sequence: TGCGCCAGCAGCTCGGGTCTCGTGAGCGGGAGTCGTTGGAATGAGCAGTTCTTC. This gives the protein CASSSGLVSGSRWNEQFF.

The chain couples TRBV20-1 to TRBJ2-1; perhaps D is TRBD1 or TRBD2 (6 bases each). V lost 3 bases and J lost 3, with 12 bases in between. The germline gives CDR1 DFQATT, CDR2 SNEGSKA (reference sequence). There are 14 residues in the CDR3. CDR3 sequence: CSASGGGDYNEQFF. The CDR3 coding sequence is TGCAGTGCTAGTGGGGGCGGGGACTACAATGAGCAGTTCTTC.